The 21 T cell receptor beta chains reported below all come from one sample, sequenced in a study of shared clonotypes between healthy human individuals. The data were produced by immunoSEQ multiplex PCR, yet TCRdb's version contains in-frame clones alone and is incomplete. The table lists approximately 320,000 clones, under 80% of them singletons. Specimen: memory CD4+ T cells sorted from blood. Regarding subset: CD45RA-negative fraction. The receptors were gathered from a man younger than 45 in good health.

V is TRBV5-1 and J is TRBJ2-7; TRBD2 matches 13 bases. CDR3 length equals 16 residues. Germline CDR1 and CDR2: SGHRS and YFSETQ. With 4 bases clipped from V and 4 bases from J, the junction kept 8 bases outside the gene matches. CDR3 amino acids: CASSLGLAGVLYEQYF. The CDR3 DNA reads TGCGCCAGCAGCCTCGGACTAGCGGGAGTTTTGTACGAGCAGTACTTC.

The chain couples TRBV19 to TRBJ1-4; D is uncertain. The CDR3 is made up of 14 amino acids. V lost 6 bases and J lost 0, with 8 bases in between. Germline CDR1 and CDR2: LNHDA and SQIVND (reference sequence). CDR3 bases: TGTGCCAGTAGGTTCCTCGCAACTAATGAAAAACTGTTTTTT. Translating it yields CASRFLATNEKLFF. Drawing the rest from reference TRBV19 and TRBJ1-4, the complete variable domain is DGGITQSPKYLFRKEGQNVTLSCEQNLNHDAMYWYRQDPGQGLRLIYYSQIVNDFQKGDIAEGYSVSREKKESFPLTVTSAQKNPTAFYLCASRFLATNEKLFFGSGTQLSVL.

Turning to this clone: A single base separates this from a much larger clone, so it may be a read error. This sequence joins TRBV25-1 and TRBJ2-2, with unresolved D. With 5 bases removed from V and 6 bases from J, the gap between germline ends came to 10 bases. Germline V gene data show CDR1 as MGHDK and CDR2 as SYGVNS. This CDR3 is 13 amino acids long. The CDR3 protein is CASSFNGAGELFF. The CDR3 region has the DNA TGTGCCAGCAGTTTCAACGGTGCCGGGGAGCTGTTTTTT.

CDR3 protein: CASSPRTLSREDTQYF. The CDR3 region has the DNA TGTGCCAGCAGCCCCCGGACACTCTCTAGGGAAGATACGCAGTATTTT. The rearrangement uses TRBV7-8 and TRBJ2-3, with a weak D call TRBD1 (5 bases). The CDR3 covers 16 residues. Deletions cut 5 bases from V and 5 bases from J, with 20 bases between. Germline lookup yields CDR1 SGHVS and CDR2 FQNEAQ.

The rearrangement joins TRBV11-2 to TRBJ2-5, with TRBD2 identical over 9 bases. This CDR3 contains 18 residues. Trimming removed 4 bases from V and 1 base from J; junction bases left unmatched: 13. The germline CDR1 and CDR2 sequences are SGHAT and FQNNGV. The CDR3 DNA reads TGTGCCAGCAGCTCCCGGGTAGCGGGGGCCCTCTTCCAAGAGACCCAGTACTTC. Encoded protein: CASSSRVAGALFQETQYF.

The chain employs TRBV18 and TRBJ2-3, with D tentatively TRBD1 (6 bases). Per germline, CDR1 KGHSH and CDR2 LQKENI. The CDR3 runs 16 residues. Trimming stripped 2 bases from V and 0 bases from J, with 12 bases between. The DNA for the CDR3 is TGTGCCAGCTCACCAGCCAGGGGACCCAGCACAGATACGCAGTATTTT. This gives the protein CASSPARGPSTDTQYF. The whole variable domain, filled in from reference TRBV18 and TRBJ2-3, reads NAGVMQNPRHLVRRRGQEARLRCSPMKGHSHVYWYRQLPEEGLKFMVYLQKENIIDESGMPKERFSAEFPKEGPSILRIQQVVRGDSAAYFCASSPARGPSTDTQYFGPGTRLTVL.

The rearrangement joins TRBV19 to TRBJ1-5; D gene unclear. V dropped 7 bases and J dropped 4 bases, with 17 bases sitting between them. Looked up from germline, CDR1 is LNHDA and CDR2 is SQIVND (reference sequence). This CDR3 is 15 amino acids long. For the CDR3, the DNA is TGTGCCAGTACCTTCGTAGCACAGCCAAATCAGCCCCAGCATTTT. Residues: CASTFVAQPNQPQHF.

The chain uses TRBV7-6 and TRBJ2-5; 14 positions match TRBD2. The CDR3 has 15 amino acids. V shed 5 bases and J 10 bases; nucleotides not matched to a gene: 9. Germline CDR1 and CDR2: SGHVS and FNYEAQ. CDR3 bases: TGTGCCAGCAGCACAGGGGGACTAGCGGGAGTTGGCCAGTACTTC. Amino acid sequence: CASSTGGLAGVGQYF. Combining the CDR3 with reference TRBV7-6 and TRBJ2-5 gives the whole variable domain GAGVSQSPRYKVTKRGQDVALRCDPISGHVSLYWYRQALGQGPEFLTYFNYEAQQDKSGLPNDRFSAERPEGSISTLTIQRTEQRDSAMYRCASSTGGLAGVGQYFGPGTRLLVL.

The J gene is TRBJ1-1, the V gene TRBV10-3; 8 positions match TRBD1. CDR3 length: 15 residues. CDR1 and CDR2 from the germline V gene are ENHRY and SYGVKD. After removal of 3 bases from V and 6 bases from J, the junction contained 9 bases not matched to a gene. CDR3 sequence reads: CAISDFRQGKAEAFF. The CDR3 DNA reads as TGTGCCATCAGTGACTTCAGACAGGGGAAGGCTGAAGCTTTCTTT.

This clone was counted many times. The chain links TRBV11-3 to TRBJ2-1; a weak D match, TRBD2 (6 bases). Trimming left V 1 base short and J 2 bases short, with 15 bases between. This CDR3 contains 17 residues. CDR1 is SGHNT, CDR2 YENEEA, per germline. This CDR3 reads CASSLGGSGITYNEQFF. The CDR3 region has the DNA TGTGCCAGCAGCTTAGGGGGTAGCGGTATTACCTACAATGAGCAGTTCTTC.

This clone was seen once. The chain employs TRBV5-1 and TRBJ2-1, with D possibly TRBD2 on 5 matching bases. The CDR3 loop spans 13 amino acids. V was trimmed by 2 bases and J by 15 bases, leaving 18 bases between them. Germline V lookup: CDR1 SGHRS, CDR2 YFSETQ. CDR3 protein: CASSLELGFGGFF. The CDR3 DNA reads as TGCGCCAGCAGCTTAGAGTTAGGGTTTGGAGGGTTCTTC.

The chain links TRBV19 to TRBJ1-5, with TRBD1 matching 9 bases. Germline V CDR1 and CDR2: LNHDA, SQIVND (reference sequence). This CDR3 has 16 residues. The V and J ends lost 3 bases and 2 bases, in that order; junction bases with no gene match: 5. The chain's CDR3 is CASSMRRQGGNQPQHF. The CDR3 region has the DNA TGTGCCAGTAGTATGAGAAGACAGGGGGGCAATCAGCCCCAGCATTTT.

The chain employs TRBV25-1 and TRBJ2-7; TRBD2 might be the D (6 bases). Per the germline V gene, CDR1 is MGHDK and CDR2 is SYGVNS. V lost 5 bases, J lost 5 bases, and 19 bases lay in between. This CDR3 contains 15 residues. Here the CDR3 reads CASSRISGGRHEQYF. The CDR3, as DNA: TGTGCCAGCAGTCGCATCTCCGGGGGTAGGCACGAGCAGTACTTC.

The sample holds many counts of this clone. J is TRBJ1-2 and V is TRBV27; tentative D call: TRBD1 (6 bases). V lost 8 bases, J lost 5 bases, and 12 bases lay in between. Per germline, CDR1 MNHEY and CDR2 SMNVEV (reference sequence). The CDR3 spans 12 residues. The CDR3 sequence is CASAKQGYGYTF. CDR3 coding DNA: TGTGCCAGCGCAAAACAGGGATATGGCTACACCTTC.

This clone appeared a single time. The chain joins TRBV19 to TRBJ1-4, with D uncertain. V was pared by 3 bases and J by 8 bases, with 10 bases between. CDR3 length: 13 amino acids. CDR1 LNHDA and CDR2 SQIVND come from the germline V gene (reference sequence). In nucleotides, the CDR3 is TGTGCCAGTAGTATTGCATCTACCGAAAAACTGTTTTTT. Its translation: CASSIASTEKLFF.

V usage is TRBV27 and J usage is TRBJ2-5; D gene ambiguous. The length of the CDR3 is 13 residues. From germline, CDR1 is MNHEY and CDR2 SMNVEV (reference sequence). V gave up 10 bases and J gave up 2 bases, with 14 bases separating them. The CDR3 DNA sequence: TGTGCCACCCACGGGTGGCAGCAAGAGACCCAGTACTTC. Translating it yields CATHGWQQETQYF.

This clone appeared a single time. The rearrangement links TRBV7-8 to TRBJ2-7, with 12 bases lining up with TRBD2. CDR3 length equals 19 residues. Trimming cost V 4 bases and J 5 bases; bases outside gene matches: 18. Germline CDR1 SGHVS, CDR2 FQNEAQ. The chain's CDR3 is CASSSRLAGDSRSKHEQYF. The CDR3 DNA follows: TGTGCCAGCAGCTCGCGACTAGCGGGAGATAGCCGCTCTAAGCACGAGCAGTACTTC.

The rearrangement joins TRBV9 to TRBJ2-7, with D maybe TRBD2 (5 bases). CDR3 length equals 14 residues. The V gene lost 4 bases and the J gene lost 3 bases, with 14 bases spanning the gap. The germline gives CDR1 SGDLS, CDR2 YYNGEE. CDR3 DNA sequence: TGTGCCAGCAGCATCTCGCGGGCAGGCTACGAGCAGTACTTC. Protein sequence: CASSISRAGYEQYF.

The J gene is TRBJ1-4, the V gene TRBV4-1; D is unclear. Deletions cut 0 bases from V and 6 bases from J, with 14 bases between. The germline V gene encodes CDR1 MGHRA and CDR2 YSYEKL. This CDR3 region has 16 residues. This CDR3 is CASSQDRREPDEKLFF. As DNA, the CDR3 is TGCGCCAGCAGCCAAGATCGGAGGGAACCCGATGAAAAACTGTTTTTT.

The DNA of the CDR3 is TGCGCCAGCAGCTTGATGGGGGGCTACTCCTACGAGCAGTACTTC. Its protein is CASSLMGGYSYEQYF. J is TRBJ2-7 and V is TRBV5-1; D is possibly TRBD1 or TRBD2 (6 bases each). The CDR3 contains 15 residues. CDR1 is SGHRS and CDR2 is YFSETQ in the germline V gene. V lost 1 base, J lost 0 bases, and 11 bases lay in between.

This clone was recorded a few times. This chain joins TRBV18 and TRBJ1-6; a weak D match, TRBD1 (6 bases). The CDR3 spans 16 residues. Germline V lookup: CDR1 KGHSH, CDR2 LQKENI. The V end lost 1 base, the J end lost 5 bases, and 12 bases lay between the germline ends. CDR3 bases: TGTGCCAGCTCACCACGGGGGGCCGAGCATAATTCACCCCTCCACTTT. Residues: CASSPRGAEHNSPLHF.